This T cell receptor (beta chain) derives from a study of human T cells and chemical hapten exposure. Findings and caveats of the study: The study found expanded TCRs formed significantly more large CDR3 similarity clusters than controls.

Described time point: patch test 1, 2 weeks after DPC sensitization. Treatment: therapeutic diphenylcyclopropenone sensitization with weekly scalp DPC. TCRdb reprocessed the RACE reads with MiXCR, giving one entry per CDR3 protein. The sample shows approximately 80,000 distinct CDR3 sequences, around 10% of them seen only once. With respect to this clonotype: The target antigen is unknown. Sequence at one end of the junction differs from germline and may be a read error.

This CDR3 has 16 amino acids. CDR1 and CDR2 (germline): LGHNA, YNFKEQ. The TCR comes from a woman aged 50 to 65 with alopecia areata. Some clones in this sample may be carry-over from other donors' samples. The specimen was whole blood, collected in connection with sensitization to the hapten diphenylcyclopropenone (DPC). This chain connects TRBV4-2 to TRBJ2-7; 7 positions agree with TRBD2. CDR3 sequence (DNA): TGTACCAGCAGCCAATTATCTCTTGGCGGGGGTTACGAGCAGTACTTC. Protein: CTSSQLSLGGGYEQYF.